The 8 T cell receptor beta chains in this list originate from one sample, sequenced in a study of PD-L1 blockade in urothelial cancer. Clones were read by immunoSEQ multiplex PCR, and TCRdb kept only the in-frame ones, dropping some. The sample lists 70,000 or so clones; about 88% were seen once. Specimen: PBMCs, collected around atezolizumab (anti-PD-L1) treatment. These receptors came from a man in his 60s with urothelial cancer.

V usage is TRBV5-4 and J usage is TRBJ2-7; the match to TRBD2 covers 11 bases. Germline V gene data show CDR1 as SGHNT and CDR2 as YYREEE (reference sequence). CDR3 length: 16 amino acids. The V segment lost 4 bases and the J segment 0 bases; nucleotides outside the gene matches: 6. CDR3 bases: TGTGCCAGCAGCGTATTAGCGGGAGGGTTCTCCTACGAGCAGTACTTC. Translating it yields CASSVLAGGFSYEQYF.

V and J are TRBV4-3 and TRBJ2-2, with TRBD2 identical over 9 bases. CDR3 length equals 17 residues. Germline loops: CDR1 LGHNA, CDR2 YSLEER. After removal of 3 bases from V and 6 bases from J, the junction contained 11 bases not matched to a gene. CDR3 in DNA: TGCGCCAGCAGCCAGGTTAGCGGGAGCGGTGCCGCCGGGGAGCTGTTTTTT. It codes for CASSQVSGSGAAGELFF.

V gene TRBV5-4 combines with J gene TRBJ1-1, with D possibly TRBD1 on 6 matching bases. This CDR3 region has 14 residues. Trimming removed 2 bases from V and 5 bases from J, with 13 bases in between. Germline CDR1 reads SGHNT; CDR2 reads YYREEE (reference sequence). Here the CDR3 DNA reads TGTGCCAGCAGCTTTATCAGGGGTCGGACTGAAGCTTTCTTT. Protein product: CASSFIRGRTEAFF.

The V call is TRBV10-1, the J call TRBJ2-5; a weak D match, TRBD2 (5 bases). This CDR3 spans 13 amino acids. Trimming took off 4 bases at V and 1 base at J, with 7 bases between the two ends. Germline loops: CDR1 WNHNN, CDR2 SYGVQD (reference sequence). This chain's CDR3 is CASSGLSQETQYF. DNA for the CDR3: TGCGCCAGCAGTGGACTAAGCCAAGAGACCCAGTACTTC.

This clone was detected once. J is TRBJ2-1 and V is TRBV7-2; 12 positions match TRBD2. The CDR3 is 16 residues long. Germline CDR1 and CDR2: SGHTA and FQGNSA. V lost 5 bases and J lost 8; bases outside the gene matches: 10. CDR3 sequence (DNA): TGTGCCAGCAGCGCCACCGGGACTAGCGGGTCCTATGAGCAGTTCTTC. Its translation is CASSATGTSGSYEQFF.

The chain is built from TRBV9 and TRBJ2-2; possibly TRBD2 for D (6 bases). The CDR3 is 17 amino acids. CDR1 is SGDLS, CDR2 YYNGEE, per germline. V gave up 0 bases and J gave up 3 bases, with 15 bases separating them. CDR3 sequence reads: CASSVVSGDYYTGELFF. The CDR3 DNA reads TGTGCCAGCAGCGTAGTTAGCGGAGACTACTACACCGGGGAGCTGTTTTTT.

This chain uses TRBV4-1 with TRBJ1-1, with D tentatively TRBD1 (5 bases). Germline values: CDR1 MGHRA, CDR2 YSYEKL. V was clipped by 0 bases and J by 3 bases, with 5 bases between them. This CDR3 comprises 13 residues. The CDR3 DNA sequence: TGCGCCAGCAGCCAAGACAGGGACACTGAAGCTTTCTTT. Protein product: CASSQDRDTEAFF.

The gene calls are TRBV7-9 and TRBJ1-1; 8 nucleotides line up with TRBD1. V was pared by 5 bases and J by 5 bases, with 10 bases of the junction left unmatched. The CDR3 runs 15 residues. CDR1 SEHNR and CDR2 FQNEAQ come from the germline V gene (reference sequence). CDR3 in amino acids: CASSPPRTGLTEAFF. DNA for the CDR3: TGTGCCAGCAGCCCCCCCCGGACAGGGTTGACTGAAGCTTTCTTT.